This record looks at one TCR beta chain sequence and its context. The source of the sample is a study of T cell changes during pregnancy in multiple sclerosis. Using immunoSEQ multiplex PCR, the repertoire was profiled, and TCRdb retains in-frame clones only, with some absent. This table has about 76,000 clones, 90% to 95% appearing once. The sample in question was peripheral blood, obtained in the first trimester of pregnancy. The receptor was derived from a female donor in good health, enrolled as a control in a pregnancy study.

CDR3 loop: CATSRDGGRIQETQYF. DNA for the CDR3: TGTGCCACCAGCAGAGATGGGGGGAGGATACAAGAGACCCAGTACTTC. This chain uses TRBV15 with TRBJ2-5; possibly TRBD2 for D (6 bases). Germline CDR1 reads LNHNV; CDR2 reads YYDKDF (reference sequence). The length of the CDR3 is 16 residues. Trimming cost V 0 bases and J 2 bases, with 13 bases left between them.